These 18 T cell receptor beta chains share one sample of origin, sequenced in a study of T cell responses to AZD1222 COVID-19 vaccine. TCRdb's table, derived via immunoSEQ multiplex PCR, lists solely in-frame clones and lacks some. The table includes approximately 73,000 clones, over 80% detected once. The specimen was peripheral blood, collected on day 0 of AZD1222 vaccination. Every receptor here comes from an adult in good health.

This chain uses TRBV6-2 or TRBV6-3 with TRBJ2-7; 9 nucleotides agree with TRBD2. Trimming cost V 1 base and J 8 bases; bases outside gene matches: 9. CDR1 and CDR2 from the germline V gene are MNHEY and SVGEGT. The CDR3 consists of 15 residues. This CDR3 reads CASSYLAGAFTKQYF. The CDR3 coding sequence is TGTGCCAGCAGTTACTTAGCGGGAGCTTTTACGAAGCAGTACTTC.

This clone was observed a few times. CDR3 nucleotide sequence: TGCAGCGTTGGCACTAGCGGGAGATTAAAAAATACGCAGTATTTT. This gives the protein CSVGTSGRLKNTQYF. This chain links TRBV29-1 with TRBJ2-3; 11 bases fit TRBD2. Trimming cost V 4 bases and J 7 bases; bases outside gene matches: 10. This CDR3 contains 15 residues. Germline-derived CDR1 and CDR2 are SQVTM and ANQGSEA.

The V and J genes are TRBV12-5 and TRBJ1-1; TRBD1 aligns across 7 bases. The CDR3 is made up of 13 amino acids. V lost 4 bases to trimming and J lost 5 bases; unmatched junction nucleotides: 4. Germline-derived CDR1 and CDR2 are LGHNT and FRNRAP. CDR3 sequence: CASGWAGGTEAFF. The DNA of the CDR3 is TGTGCTAGTGGTTGGGCAGGGGGAACTGAAGCTTTCTTT.

The V gene is TRBV29-1, the J gene TRBJ1-3, with D unresolved. Trimming cost V 6 bases and J 1 base, with 7 bases left between them. Germline-derived CDR1 and CDR2 are SQVTM and ANQGSEA. The CDR3 has 12 amino acids. The CDR3 region has the DNA TGCAGCGTCTGGAGTTCTGGAAACACCATATATTTT. Protein: CSVWSSGNTIYF.

The chain joins TRBV2 to TRBJ1-2; a weak D match, TRBD1 (6 bases). Trimming pared 4 bases from V and 8 bases from J, leaving 17 bases between. CDR1 and CDR2 from the germline V gene are SNHLY and FYNNEI. The CDR3 length is 14 residues. The CDR3 region is CASSGTRGAKGYTF. CDR3 in DNA: TGTGCCAGCAGTGGCACTCGGGGGGCGAAAGGCTACACCTTC.

In its sample, this clone was seen a few times. The rearrangement links TRBV6-5 to TRBJ1-1; TRBD1 is a possible D gene (5 bases). The V gene's germline CDR1 is MNHEY and CDR2 SVGAGI. The CDR3 spans 15 residues. V was trimmed by 6 bases and J by 2 bases, leaving 16 bases between them. CDR3 bases: TGTGCCAGCAGGCCGCTGACAGTTTTCAACACTGAAGCTTTCTTT. Protein product: CASRPLTVFNTEAFF.

V and J are TRBV12-5 and TRBJ2-1; maybe TRBD2 (5 bases). Germline CDR1 LGHNT, CDR2 FRNRAP. Trimming took 0 bases from V and 6 from J, leaving 18 bases between them. This CDR3 comprises 17 residues. The CDR3: CASGLVGFLARGNEQFF. The CDR3 DNA is TGTGCTAGTGGTTTGGTAGGATTTCTCGCCCGGGGCAATGAGCAGTTCTTC.

The chain recombines TRBV18 with TRBJ1-4; D gene unclear. Germline-derived CDR1 and CDR2 are KGHSH and LQKENI. The CDR3 has 14 residues. Trimming took off 3 bases at V and 8 bases at J, with 13 bases between the two ends. CDR3: CASSPVGDREKLFF. The CDR3 region has the DNA TGTGCCAGCTCACCCGTCGGGGATAGAGAAAAACTGTTTTTT. The full variable domain, in which reference TRBV18 and TRBJ1-4 provide the parts outside the CDR3, is NAGVMQNPRHLVRRRGQEARLRCSPMKGHSHVYWYRQLPEEGLKFMVYLQKENIIDESGMPKERFSAEFPKEGPSILRIQQVVRGDSAAYFCASSPVGDREKLFFGSGTQLSVL.

The CDR3 DNA reads as TGTGCCAGCAGCCCGGCCGGGGCCAGCTCTGGAAACACCATATATTTT. Translated, it gives CASSPAGASSGNTIYF. The rearrangement uses TRBV3-1 (or the pseudogene TRBV3-2) and TRBJ1-3; D might be TRBD1 (5 bases). The V end lost 4 bases, the J end lost 0 bases, and 13 bases lay between the germline ends. The CDR3 spans 16 residues. From germline, CDR1 is LGHDT and CDR2 YNNKEL (reference sequence).

This chain uses TRBV6-5 with TRBJ1-6; a weak D match, TRBD1 (5 bases). Germline lookup yields CDR1 MNHEY and CDR2 SVGAGI. The V gene lost 4 bases and the J gene lost 6 bases, with 10 bases spanning the gap. The CDR3 runs 14 residues. This CDR3 is CASSSATANSPLHF. The CDR3 DNA sequence: TGTGCCAGCAGTTCCGCGACAGCTAATTCACCCCTCCACTTT.

The chain is built from TRBV5-6 and TRBJ1-1; D is unclear. CDR1 is SGHDT, CDR2 YYEEEE, per germline. V shed 2 bases and J shed 4 bases, with 6 bases lying between them. This CDR3 region has 12 residues. CDR3 protein: CASSFSGTEAFF. As DNA, the CDR3 is TGTGCCAGCAGCTTTTCGGGCACTGAAGCTTTCTTT.

This clone came up once. The chain recombines TRBV7-2 with TRBJ1-1, with D unresolved. The CDR3 covers 14 residues. CDR1 and CDR2 (germline): SGHTA, FQGNSA. V lost 1 base to trimming and J lost 3 bases, with 9 bases between them. As DNA, the CDR3 is TGTGCCAGCAGCTTAGAGCCCAGCTACACTGAAGCTTTCTTT. As protein: CASSLEPSYTEAFF. Together with reference TRBV7-2 and TRBJ1-1, the CDR3 gives the full variable domain: GAGVSQSPSNKVTEKGKDVELRCDPISGHTALYWYRQSLGQGLEFLIYFQGNSAPDKSGLPSDRFSAERTGGSVSTLTIQRTQQEDSAVYLCASSLEPSYTEAFFGQGTRLTVV.

The chain uses TRBV7-2 and TRBJ1-2; possibly TRBD1 for D (5 bases). Trimming stripped 8 bases from V and 7 bases from J, with 17 bases between. The CDR3 is made up of 13 amino acids. CDR1 and CDR2 (germline): SGHTA, FQGNSA. The CDR3 DNA follows: TGTGCCAGCTCCTGGCAGGGATCGGGTGGCTACACCTTC. The encoded protein is CASSWQGSGGYTF.

The rearrangement joins TRBV6-2 or TRBV6-3 to TRBJ1-5; D is perhaps TRBD1 (6 bases). This CDR3 spans 17 amino acids. Germline lookup yields CDR1 MNHEY and CDR2 SVGEGT. V lost 0 bases and J 3 bases, leaving 15 bases between the germline ends. For the CDR3, the DNA is TGTGCCAGCAGTTACTCTCTGGAAGGGGGTTCCAATCAGCCCCAGCATTTT. The encoded protein is CASSYSLEGGSNQPQHF.

The chain carries TRBV5-1 and TRBJ2-3; 9 bases agree with TRBD2. Germline V gene lookup returns CDR1 SGHRS and CDR2 YFSETQ. V lost 0 bases and J lost 5; bases outside the gene matches: 4. CDR3 length: 15 amino acids. The CDR3 nucleotides read TGCGCCAGCAGCTTGGCTAGCGGGGTTGGAGATACGCAGTATTTT. As protein: CASSLASGVGDTQYF.

V is TRBV6-2 or TRBV6-3 and J is TRBJ1-6; D remains unclear. V lost 6 bases, J lost 15 bases, and 24 bases lay in between. Germline V lookup: CDR1 MNHEY, CDR2 SVGEGT. The CDR3 is 15 amino acids. DNA for the CDR3: TGTGCCAGCAGCATAGACGGTCCGGCATCATCATACCTCCACTTT. It yields the protein CASSIDGPASSYLHF.

CDR3 in amino acids: CSASGDAFF. The CDR3 DNA reads as TGCAGTGCTAGCGGGGACGCTTTCTTT. The gene calls are TRBV20-1 and TRBJ1-1; tentative D call: TRBD1 (5 bases). Trimming shortened V by 3 bases and J by 11 bases, and 7 bases separated the two germline ends. The germline gives CDR1 DFQATT, CDR2 SNEGSKA (reference sequence). CDR3 length equals 9 residues.

This chain connects TRBV4-2 to TRBJ2-3, with a tentative D call TRBD2 (6 bases). The ends were cut back, 0 bases at V and 5 bases at J, with 27 bases in the middle. CDR1 LGHNA and CDR2 YNFKEQ come from the germline V gene. The CDR3 has 20 amino acids. The CDR3 DNA reads as TGTGCCAGCAGCCAAGATGTGCCCTTGTCGTACGGGAGCATAAGAGATACGCAGTATTTT. Protein product: CASSQDVPLSYGSIRDTQYF.